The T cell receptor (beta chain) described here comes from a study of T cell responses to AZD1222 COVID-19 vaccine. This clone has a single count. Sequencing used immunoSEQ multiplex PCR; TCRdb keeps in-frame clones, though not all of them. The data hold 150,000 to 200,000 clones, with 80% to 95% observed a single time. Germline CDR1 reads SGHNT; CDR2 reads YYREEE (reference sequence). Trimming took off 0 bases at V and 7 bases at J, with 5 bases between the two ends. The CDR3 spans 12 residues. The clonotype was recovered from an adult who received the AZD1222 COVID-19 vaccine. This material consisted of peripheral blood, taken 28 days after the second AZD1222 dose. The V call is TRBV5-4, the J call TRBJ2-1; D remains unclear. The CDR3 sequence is CASSLGWNEQFF. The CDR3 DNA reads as TGTGCCAGCAGCTTGGGCTGGAATGAGCAGTTCTTC. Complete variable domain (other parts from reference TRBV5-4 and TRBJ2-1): ETGVTQSPTHLIKTRGQQVTLRCSSQSGHNTVSWYQQALGQGPQFIFQYYREEENGRGNFPPRFSGLQFPNYSSELNVNALELDDSALYLCASSLGWNEQFFGPGTRLTVL.